This T cell receptor beta chain was captured by sequencing in a study of blood T cell repertoires in COVID-19. Cohorts were assigned according to the clinical history that participants reported. This clone was seen just once. Sequencing used immunoSEQ multiplex PCR; TCRdb keeps in-frame clones, though not all of them. Here the sample spans approximately 180,000 clones, around 85% being singletons. The CDR3 covers 15 residues. The germline CDR1 and CDR2 sequences are SEHNR and FQNEAQ (reference sequence). V was trimmed by 5 bases and J by 3 bases, leaving 11 bases between them. The sequence derives from a man aged 40-50 years who had recovered from COVID-19. The chain recombines TRBV7-9 with TRBJ2-6; D is possibly TRBD2 (5 bases). The sequencing input was PBMCs or T cells enriched from blood (not recorded which). In DNA, the CDR3 is TGTGCCAGCAGCCTTGAGAGGGTTGGGGCCAACGTCCTGACTTTC. Translated: CASSLERVGANVLTF.